The 28 T cell receptor beta chains presented below share a single source sample, sequenced in a study of blood T cell repertoires in COVID-19. Here immunoSEQ multiplex PCR was the method, and the copy in TCRdb shows in-frame clones only, minus some. The sample lists about 150,000 clones, about 85% seen once, with approximately 38% in the top ten. What was sequenced was peripheral blood. Source of these receptors: a human donor in a cohort sampled during active COVID-19.

The chain recombines TRBV30 with TRBJ2-3; possible D gene TRBD2, 6 bases. The germline gives CDR1 GTSNPN, CDR2 SVGIG (reference sequence). Trimming left V 4 bases short and J 0 bases short, with 11 bases between. This CDR3 region has 14 residues. The CDR3 is CAWTAGRSTDTQYF. The CDR3 DNA reads TGTGCCTGGACTGCGGGGAGGAGCACAGATACGCAGTATTTT.

This chain links TRBV11-2 with TRBJ1-1; TRBD1 is a possible D gene (5 bases). Germline assignment: CDR1 SGHAT and CDR2 FQNNGV. The CDR3 runs 15 residues. Trimming stripped 5 bases from V and 6 bases from J, with 19 bases between. CDR3 loop: CASSPPLRGGPEAFF. The CDR3 DNA reads as TGTGCCAGCAGCCCACCCCTCCGGGGGGGACCTGAAGCTTTCTTT.

In DNA form, the CDR3 reads TGTGCCAGCAGTTACTCGATCTACAGGGCCGCCTACGAGCAGTACTTC. Translated, it gives CASSYSIYRAAYEQYF. This chain joins TRBV6-5 and TRBJ2-7, with D tentatively TRBD1 (6 bases). CDR3 length equals 16 residues. The V end was cut by 0 bases, the J end by 2 bases, with 14 bases between. The germline gives CDR1 MNHEY, CDR2 SVGAGI.

This rearrangement joins TRBV30 to TRBJ2-7; a possible D gene is TRBD1 (5 bases). CDR1 is GTSNPN and CDR2 is SVGIG in the germline V gene (reference sequence). V lost 2 bases and J lost 6, with 14 bases in between. CDR3 length: 13 amino acids. The CDR3, as DNA: TGTGCCTGGAGTTCAACGCCCACAGGCGAGCAGTACTTC. Its translation is CAWSSTPTGEQYF.

V gene TRBV10-1 combines with J gene TRBJ1-2, with 7 bases aligning to TRBD1. Per germline, CDR1 WNHNN and CDR2 SYGVQD (reference sequence). After removal of 2 bases from V and 10 bases from J, the junction contained 4 bases not matched to a gene. The CDR3 loop spans 12 amino acids. CDR3 region: CASSEDRVVYTF. The CDR3 nucleotides read TGCGCCAGCAGTGAGGACAGGGTGGTCTACACCTTC.

V and J are TRBV5-4 and TRBJ1-4; D gene ambiguous. Between the trimmed V and J ends, which lost 4 bases and 3 bases, there was a span of 16 bases. The CDR3 consists of 16 residues. Germline CDR1 SGHNT, CDR2 YYREEE (reference sequence). The CDR3 is CASSKSTPAANEKLFF. The CDR3 bases are TGTGCCAGCAGCAAATCCACCCCCGCGGCTAATGAAAAACTGTTTTTT. Filled out from reference TRBV5-4 and TRBJ1-4, the complete variable domain reads ETGVTQSPTHLIKTRGQQVTLRCSSQSGHNTVSWYQQALGQGPQFIFQYYREEENGRGNFPPRFSGLQFPNYSSELNVNALELDDSALYLCASSKSTPAANEKLFFGSGTQLSVL.

This clone was seen only once. The chain carries TRBV18 and TRBJ1-4, with unresolved D. CDR3 length: 13 residues. Trimming stripped 4 bases from V and 2 bases from J, with 5 bases between. Germline loops: CDR1 KGHSH, CDR2 LQKENI. The CDR3 sequence: CASSRGTNEKLFF. CDR3 sequence (DNA): TGTGCCAGCTCACGAGGGACTAATGAAAAACTGTTTTTT.

The rearrangement joins TRBV28 to TRBJ2-7; 10 positions agree with TRBD2. Per germline, CDR1 MDHEN and CDR2 SYDVKM. The V segment lost 6 bases and the J segment 7 bases; nucleotides outside the gene matches: 3. This CDR3 is 12 amino acids long. CDR3 sequence reads: CASSQLAGEQYF. The CDR3 DNA reads as TGTGCCAGCAGCCAACTAGCGGGGGAGCAGTACTTC.

This clone was observed a handful of times. The V and J genes are TRBV6-5 and TRBJ2-7; 10 bases are shared with TRBD1. The CDR3 extends over 13 amino acids. Per germline, CDR1 MNHEY and CDR2 SVGAGI. V shed 7 bases, J shed 3 bases, and the junction held 3 bases outside the gene matches. CDR3 protein: CASTRDRGYEQYF. CDR3 DNA sequence: TGTGCCAGCACCCGGGACAGGGGCTACGAGCAGTACTTC.

The V gene is TRBV2, the J gene TRBJ2-5; perhaps TRBD2 as D (5 bases). Germline lookup yields CDR1 SNHLY and CDR2 FYNNEI. This CDR3 comprises 16 residues. V gave up 5 bases and J gave up 1 base, with 17 bases separating them. In DNA form, the CDR3 reads TGTGCCAGCAGTCAGCCAAGAGGGAGCGGCCAAGAGACCCAGTACTTC. It encodes CASSQPRGSGQETQYF.

The gene calls are TRBV11-2 and TRBJ1-6, with a weak D call TRBD1 (5 bases). The CDR3 loop spans 18 amino acids. Trimming took off 3 bases at V and 7 bases at J, with 22 bases between the two ends. Germline V gene lookup returns CDR1 SGHAT and CDR2 FQNNGV. The CDR3 protein is CASSLANSGGGPNSPLHF. The CDR3 DNA is TGTGCCAGCAGCTTGGCTAACTCGGGGGGGGGACCCAATTCACCCCTCCACTTT.

V is TRBV3-1 (or the pseudogene TRBV3-2) and J is TRBJ2-3; 10 nucleotides match TRBD2. The CDR3 is 15 residues long. The V gene's germline CDR1 is LGHDT and CDR2 YNNKEL (reference sequence). The V and J ends lost 5 bases and 2 bases, in that order; junction bases with no gene match: 4. CDR3 loop: CASSYSGGSTDTQYF. The CDR3 DNA is TGTGCCAGCAGCTATAGCGGGGGGTCCACAGATACGCAGTATTTT.

The chain recombines TRBV4-3 with TRBJ2-1; 9 bases are a match to TRBD1. This CDR3 comprises 14 residues. CDR1 and CDR2 (germline): LGHNA, YSLEER. J lost 8 bases, V lost 6 bases, and 8 bases had no gene match. The CDR3 is CASSYGTGYDEQFF. Here the CDR3 DNA reads TGCGCCAGCAGTTACGGGACAGGGTACGATGAGCAGTTCTTC.

V gene TRBV5-6 combines with J gene TRBJ2-7, with TRBD2 as a possible D gene (5 bases). This CDR3 has 15 residues. Per germline, CDR1 SGHDT and CDR2 YYEEEE. Trimming removed 0 bases at V and 5 bases at J, with 15 bases between. The chain's CDR3 is CASSLEAGSGHEQYF. CDR3 bases: TGTGCCAGCAGCTTGGAGGCGGGCTCGGGTCACGAGCAGTACTTC.

This sequence joins TRBV6-5 and TRBJ1-1, with D tentatively TRBD1 (6 bases). The CDR3 length is 11 residues. Trimming took off 8 bases at V and 11 bases at J, with 15 bases between the two ends. Germline CDR1 and CDR2: MNHEY and SVGAGI. The CDR3 is CASQGNRGAFF. The DNA for the CDR3 is TGTGCCAGCCAGGGGAACCGCGGGGCTTTCTTT.

The J gene is TRBJ1-1, the V gene TRBV6-5; D may be TRBD1 (5 bases). Trimming pared 6 bases from V and 4 bases from J, leaving 15 bases between. The germline V gene encodes CDR1 MNHEY and CDR2 SVGAGI. This CDR3 spans 14 amino acids. In DNA, the CDR3 is TGTGCCAGCAGCCCCGGCGGGGGGTCCACTGAAGCTTTCTTT. Translating gives CASSPGGGSTEAFF.

The chain uses TRBV4-3 and TRBJ1-1; D not resolved. V dropped 3 bases and J dropped 7 bases, with 12 bases sitting between them. This CDR3 region has 13 residues. Germline loops: CDR1 LGHNA, CDR2 YSLEER. The CDR3 here is CASSQRHRNEAFF. Here the CDR3 DNA reads TGCGCCAGCAGCCAGAGACACCGTAATGAAGCTTTCTTT.

The chain uses TRBV18 and TRBJ1-6; perhaps TRBD1 as D (6 bases). Trimming took 5 bases from V and 6 from J, leaving 20 bases between them. Germline loops: CDR1 KGHSH, CDR2 LQKENI. The CDR3 covers 17 residues. As DNA, the CDR3 is TGTGCCAGCTCAAACAGGGACCCTGGCGGAGTTAATTCACCCCTCCACTTT. It is translated as CASSNRDPGGVNSPLHF.

This clone has just one count. The chain carries TRBV10-1 and TRBJ2-2; D ambiguous. Germline assignment: CDR1 WNHNN and CDR2 SYGVQD (reference sequence). Trimming stripped 4 bases from V and 2 bases from J, with 8 bases between. The CDR3 has 14 amino acids. CDR3 amino acids: CASSGSLNTGELFF. The CDR3 region has the DNA TGCGCCAGCAGTGGGTCCCTAAACACCGGGGAGCTGTTTTTT.

This clone was recorded only once. This sequence joins TRBV19 and TRBJ2-5; 14 bases are a match to TRBD2. V was pared by 5 bases and J by 5 bases, with 7 bases of the junction left unmatched. CDR3 size: 16 residues. Germline V CDR1 and CDR2: LNHDA, SQIVND (reference sequence). CDR3 nucleotide sequence: TGTGCCAGTAGTTTGACTAGCGGGGGGGCCTTTGAGACCCAGTACTTC. It yields the protein CASSLTSGGAFETQYF.

The chain has TRBV30 and TRBJ2-4; D unresolved. The germline V gene has CDR1 GTSNPN and CDR2 SVGIG (reference sequence). The CDR3 is 14 residues long. V was trimmed by 1 base and J by 3 bases, leaving 10 bases between them. In nucleotides, the CDR3 is TGTGCCTGGAGTGGGTCACGCGGCAAAAACATTCAGTACTTC. Translating gives CAWSGSRGKNIQYF.

The gene calls are TRBV5-6 and TRBJ2-7; TRBD1 matches 8 bases. Germline V gives CDR1 SGHDT, CDR2 YYEEEE. V was clipped by 1 base and J by 2 bases; unmatched bases: 5. This CDR3 has 15 amino acids. This CDR3 is CASSLRTGFPYEQYF. The CDR3 DNA reads as TGTGCCAGCAGCTTGAGGACAGGGTTCCCCTACGAGCAGTACTTC. Variable domain in full (rest from reference TRBV5-6 and TRBJ2-7): DAGVTQSPTHLIKTRGQQVTLRCSPKSGHDTVSWYQQALGQGPQFIFQYYEEEERQRGNFPDRFSGHQFPNYSSELNVNALLLGDSALYLCASSLRTGFPYEQYFGPGTRLTVT.

V gene TRBV29-1 combines with J gene TRBJ1-6; TRBD1 is a possible D gene (5 bases). This CDR3 has 13 residues. Deletions cut 4 bases from V and 14 bases from J, with 18 bases between. The germline V gene has CDR1 SQVTM and CDR2 ANQGSEA. The CDR3 loop reads CSVVLRGQGTLHF. CDR3 nucleotide sequence: TGCAGCGTTGTCTTAAGGGGCCAAGGGACCCTCCACTTT.

The J gene is TRBJ2-7, the V gene TRBV6-5; 9 positions agree with TRBD1. The CDR3 is 15 residues long. V was clipped by 6 bases and J by 1 base; unmatched bases: 7. Germline V CDR1 and CDR2: MNHEY, SVGAGI. The CDR3 is CASSRGTGKSYEQYF. The CDR3 bases are TGTGCCAGCAGCCGCGGGACAGGGAAGTCCTACGAGCAGTACTTC.

This chain connects TRBV27 to TRBJ1-2, with 9 bases lining up with TRBD1. Per the germline V gene, CDR1 is MNHEY and CDR2 is SMNVEV (reference sequence). After removal of 6 bases from V and 7 bases from J, the junction contained 15 bases not matched to a gene. The CDR3 covers 16 residues. CDR3 in DNA: TGTGCCAGCAGCCCCCTGTGGGGACAGGGAGGCTTTGGCTACACCTTC. Residues: CASSPLWGQGGFGYTF.

In this sample, this clone turned up once. This chain joins TRBV27 and TRBJ2-3, with 11 nucleotides matching TRBD1. Germline CDR1 MNHEY, CDR2 SMNVEV (reference sequence). The J segment lost 2 bases and the V segment lost 8 bases, leaving 6 bases of the junction unmatched. The CDR3 is 15 amino acids. The CDR3 reads CASHPGQGVTDTQYF. The CDR3 coding sequence is TGTGCCAGCCATCCGGGACAGGGGGTCACAGATACGCAGTATTTT.

The chain links TRBV5-1 to TRBJ2-2; 12 bases are shared with TRBD1. This CDR3 contains 16 residues. From germline, CDR1 is SGHRS and CDR2 YFSETQ. After removal of 0 bases from V and 8 bases from J, the junction contained 5 bases not matched to a gene. CDR3: CASSLEGQGARGELFF. Written as DNA, the CDR3 is TGCGCCAGCAGCTTGGAGGGACAGGGGGCGCGAGGGGAGCTGTTTTTT.

This clone occurred many times. The DNA of the CDR3 is TGTGCCAGCAGCCCGAAGGGGGGGGTCCAAGAGACCCAGTACTTC. It encodes CASSPKGGVQETQYF. V and J are TRBV11-2 and TRBJ2-5; possible D gene TRBD2, 7 bases. With 5 bases removed from V and 1 base from J, the gap between germline ends came to 14 bases. Germline V gene lookup returns CDR1 SGHAT and CDR2 FQNNGV. The CDR3 runs 15 residues.